This T cell receptor beta chain was observed in a study of preoperative IRX-2 immunotherapy in early breast cancer. This table comes from immunoSEQ multiplex PCR, and its TCRdb copy is limited to in-frame clones, with some not included. This table has 40,000 to 45,000 clones, 60% to 85% appearing once. Trimming took off 5 bases at V and 1 base at J, with 8 bases between the two ends. Germline V gene data show CDR1 as SGHVT and CDR2 as SQSDAQ. The length of the CDR3 is 13 residues. Treatment here: preoperative locoregional IRX-2 cytokine immunotherapy. Preoperative locoregional IRX-2 cytokine immunotherapy was tested in the phase Ib source study.

Here the sequenced sample was tumor tissue, taken after IRX-2 immunotherapy. This sequence was found in a human donor with breast cancer. The gene calls are TRBV7-4 and TRBJ1-1; D unclear. CDR3 in amino acids: CASSRLPNTEAFF. CDR3 nucleotide sequence: TGTGCCAGCAGCCGGTTGCCGAACACTGAAGCTTTCTTT.